This TCR beta chain was sequenced in a study of blood T cell repertoires in COVID-19. On the study more broadly: Samples of COVID-19 (acute and convalescent) were obtained from the United States, Italy and Spain. PBMCs, B-cell-depleted T cells, or T cells provided the cDNA or gDNA that made up the material.

In the source study's methods: The assay estimated nucleated cells by amplifying reference gene primers. The protocol was immunoSEQ multiplex PCR, while the TCRdb copy is restricted to in-frame clones and leaves out a portion. V and J calls and clone size come straight from that table; D and trimming were deduced from the DNA. Here the sample spans fewer than 90,000 clones, more than 90% being singletons. V was clipped by 8 bases and J by 10 bases, with 18 bases between them. Germline-derived CDR1 and CDR2 are SQVTM and ANQGSEA. CDR3 length equals 12 residues. This chain uses TRBV29-1 with TRBJ2-1; D is undetermined. The sequencing input was peripheral blood. The receptor's source is a human donor with active COVID-19. The donor label of this sample is uncertain. DNA for the CDR3: TGCAGCTTAGTACAGTTGCAGAGCGAGCAGTTCTTC. The encoded protein is CSLVQLQSEQFF.